This TCR beta chain was profiled in a study of cytomegalovirus exposure and HLA in healthy donors. Study-wide results and limits: In a later analysis, at a false discovery rate of 0.05, roughly 17,000 TCR beta sequences were associated with HLA alleles. Later analysis associated a missense DCLRE1C variant with TCR beta V- and J-gene trimming. Within an earlier analysis, most TCR beta V segments proved productive either about 87% or about 30% of the time. Whilst most TCR sequences proved rare, a subset of public TCRs occurred across many donors.

Remarks on this clone: No antigen is known for it.

Vbeta (60) and Jbeta (13) primers were used in the PCR. The protocol was immunoSEQ multiplex PCR, while the TCRdb copy is restricted to in-frame clones and leaves out a portion. The data hold approximately 190,000 clones, with around 64% observed a single time. The sequence derives from a man aged 40-49 years in good health and CMV-seropositive. The sequenced sample was PBMCs.

The DNA for the CDR3 is TGTGCCAGCAGCCAGACTAGCGGGGGCGAGGATGAGCAGTTCTTC. This gives the protein CASSQTSGGEDEQFF. The rearrangement uses TRBV7-9 and TRBJ2-1, with 12 nucleotides matching TRBD2. The CDR3 extends over 15 amino acids. V shed 5 bases and J 8 bases; nucleotides not matched to a gene: 7. CDR1 and CDR2 from the germline V gene are SEHNR and FQNEAQ (reference sequence).